This TCR beta chain was captured by sequencing in a study of cytomegalovirus exposure and HLA in healthy donors listed by TCRdb under 2017. At the level of the whole study: In an earlier analysis of 587 of the donors, about 270 Gb of sequence data and 117 million unique TCR beta sequences from some 170 million T cells were reported. The study used immunosequencing to profile the T cell repertoires of approximately 630 subjects and linked those repertoires to cytomegalovirus serostatus. The study aimed to test whether cataloging public T cell receptors could reveal signatures of past pathogen exposure. The genetic ancestry cluster associated with self-reported Caucasian donors included roughly four fifths of the 398 genotyped donors. In addition to the first cohort of 500 to 850 subjects, a separate validation cohort of 120 different subjects was used. Because of strong linkage in the cohort, 5 or 6 DR-DQ haplotypes were treated as single units for association and clustering. All discovery cohort repertoires had been generated using a single sequencing platform. HLA typing covered class I and class II loci at four-digit resolution. Donor age, sex, ethnicity and CMV serostatus were collected together with the repertoire data. On average, 235,054 unique TCR beta nucleotide sequences were sequenced per donor among a few hundred genotyped donors of the cohort, with about 17% of those sequences being non-productive. To predict cytomegalovirus infection status, the study combined high-throughput TCR immunosequencing, statistical association of individual TCRs with disease status, and machine learning. Typing coverage differed by locus: A, B, C, DRB1 and DQB1 were typed in roughly 620-640 donors, DQA1 in about 500, DPA1 in around 580, and DPB1 in 450 to 480. A later genetic analysis used genome-wide SNP genotypes for about 65% of the 666 donors, treating that subset as a discovery cohort. Roughly 300 gigabases of sequencing data and approximately 80 million unique TCR sequences were included in an early release covering around 650 HLA-typed donors. A later analysis re-analyzed previously published TCR beta repertoires from about 600 donors and added high-resolution HLA genotyping to study TCR occurrence patterns. Rather than drawing on any new phenotypic data, the later analysis identified candidate immune exposures from TCR beta sequences and the way those sequences occurred across donors. An earlier analysis of 587 of the donors used high-throughput TCR beta sequencing to judge whether each TCR beta V gene segment behaved as functional or pseudogenic.

The study at large found these results: Presence/absence analyses assumed roughly uniform sequencing depth across donors, an assumption that may not hold. When HLA alleles, especially DR and DQ, strongly co-occurred, attributing TCR associations to individual alleles was difficult. According to a later analysis, TCR association rates differed among HLA loci, with DRB1 alleles showing the most associated TCRs and HLA-C alleles showing the fewest. The classifier was reported to diagnose cytomegalovirus status with high specificity and sensitivity in both the original cohort and the validation cohort. CMV serostatus was the only immune exposure information available for the cohort. While some public TCRs were present in many individuals, most TCR sequences turned up only very rarely across donors. In an earlier analysis of more than 500 of the donors, most TCR beta V segments appeared in productive rearrangements about 90% or about 30% of the time, broadly matching IMGT annotations. In a later analysis, HLA-associated TCR beta chains were found to be more clonally expanded and to have lower generation probabilities than equally common non-associated chains. HLA typing was unavailable for some donors at each locus, so association tests used only the typed subset. A further reported finding was that TCR beta sequences accurately predicted the HLA-A and HLA-B alleles for most subjects in the first cohort. A later analysis found that most CMV-associated TCR beta chains appeared HLA-restricted, with HLA associations seemingly driven largely by CMV exposure. Because the 87-base-pair reads could not distinguish some IMGT-functional V segments, including TRBV6-2 and TRBV6-3, those segments were excluded. V-gene and J-gene trimming of TCR beta chains was associated with a missense DCLRE1C variant in a later genetic analysis, and the association was replicated in an independent cohort. According to a later analysis, parvovirus B19, influenza, CMV and Epstein-Barr virus appeared linked to several top co-occurrence clusters. Correlated functional status among segregating V segments might be attributable to linkage disequilibrium, but an unknown experimental factor could not be ruled out. In the study, around 150 TCR beta chains were listed as associated with cytomegalovirus. In this cohort, only TCR beta chains were sequenced, and detectable features were limited by the absence of alpha or paired-chain data. A few of the identified cytomegalovirus-associated TCR beta chains were confirmed in vitro to be specific for cytomegalovirus antigens. The earlier analysis of about 600 of the donors excluded 15 to 20 rarely observed V segments, including chromosome 9 orphons, because counts were too low. According to the authors, the approach could potentially be generalized to other disease states and immunological phenotypes. A cluster of highly shared sequence variants was judged likely to be a technical artifact of the sequencing pipeline. In a later genetic analysis, fewer N-insertions in productive TCRs were reported among donors in an Asian-associated ancestry cluster than the roughly 700-donor mean. A later analysis associated about 18,000 TCR beta sequences with specific HLA alleles at a false discovery rate of 0.05.

Libraries came from the immunoSEQ multiplex PCR assay. For the multiplex PCR, a mixture combining 60 forward primers for TCR Vbeta segments and 13 reverse primers for TCR Jbeta segments was used. A multiplex PCR assay on genomic DNA amplified the CDR3 region of rearranged TCR beta genes. The Illumina HiSeq System was used to sequence the amplified TCR beta libraries as 87-base-pair reads. As for how the authors treated the data: A later analysis tallied tens of millions of unique TCR beta chains across the 600 to 700 repertoires, and some 10 million of those chains were shared by two or more donors. To remove PCR and sequencing errors, raw reads were error-corrected and collapsed into unique sequences using a nearest-neighbor algorithm that merged closely related sequences. To assign V, D and J gene segments, CDR3 sequences were aligned to IMGT reference sequences. For a sequence to be retained, a match of at least six nucleotides to both a V gene segment and a J gene segment was required. A rearrangement counted as productive if the CDR3 had no stop codons and remained in frame with V and J, and every other rearrangement counted as non-productive. CDR3 was defined by IMGT convention, running from the second conserved V-encoded cysteine to the conserved J-encoded phenylalanine. The earlier analysis of about 620 of the donors excluded sequences that lacked an unambiguous match to a single V gene segment. An earlier analysis of fewer than 650 of the donors classified V segments as functional when productive rearrangements were above 56.7% and as segregating when the standard deviation between donors was above 5%. A statistical classification framework was built for diagnosing cytomegalovirus status from the catalog of TCR beta chain sequences. V and J gene assignment, in a later analysis, came from comparing TCR nucleotide sequences with IMGT/GENE-DB human TR gene sequences. The TCRdist pipeline was used in a later analysis to assign CDR3 sequences and most-parsimonious VDJ recombination scenarios. A later analysis defined each TCR beta chain by its CDR3 amino acid sequence plus V-gene family, and excluded reads lacking a unique V-gene family. As a way to deal with suspected cross-contamination and a sequencing artifact, a later analysis dropped under 600 nucleotide sequences that were highly shared and had low generation probability. In a later analysis, a clonal expansion index was calculated for each public chain from normalized within-repertoire ranks of inferred template counts. Generation probabilities in a later analysis came from a VDJ recombination model fitted to out-of-frame rearrangements, and those results were checked against IGoR. In a later analysis, TCR-TCR, TCR-HLA and TCR-CMV co-occurrence was scored with hypergeometric tests, and a repertoire-size bias correction was applied to TCR pairs. In a later analysis, false discovery rates were estimated by permuting HLA or CMV assignments 20 times. In a later analysis, co-occurring TCRs were grouped using DBSCAN, with TCRdist sequence similarity added in when clustering inside HLA-allele-positive subsets. Co-occurrence clustering excluded repertoires with fewer than 30,000 or more than 120,000 public chains, plus five with anomalous nucleotide sharing. The clones in this table, taken by TCRdb from immuneACCESS, are in-frame only. Not every clone is retained; where verified, under half of the shortfall comes from an unresolved V gene, and the cause of the rest is unknown. V and J calls and clone size come straight from that table; D and trimming were deduced from the DNA. The sample data list 72,000 or so clones, and about 61% of these were observed just once. The ten most abundant clones make up approximately 3% of the sample.

In total, more than 500 healthy bone marrow donors made up the cohort. At the time of sampling, all cohort members were nominally healthy, though unrecorded immune exposures were likely present. The donor was CMV seronegative and was included in the group of a few hundred seronegative cohort members. Each donor provided a peripheral blood sample, and peripheral blood mononuclear cells were used for TCR beta sequencing. The Qiagen DNeasy Blood Extraction Kit was used to extract genomic DNA from the blood cell samples. V lost 3 bases and J lost 6 bases; the stretch between them is 11 bases long. The CDR3, from cysteine to phenylalanine, totals 14 residues. The entry retains the CDR3 DNA only, 42 bases that are in frame from base 1. Looking up the germline V gene (reference sequence) yields CDR1 LNHNV and CDR2 YYDKDF. A remark on this clone: What antigen it recognizes has not been identified. One base away there is no much larger clone; base qualities are not given.

The receptor's source is a woman aged 45-60 years in good health and CMV-seronegative. Sequencing input: PBMCs. The chain uses TRBV15 and TRBJ1-4; no confident D gene assignment can be made. The CDR3 protein: CATSSGRDDEKLFF. The bases read TGTGCCACCAGCAGTGGACGGGATGATGAAAAACTGTTTTTT.